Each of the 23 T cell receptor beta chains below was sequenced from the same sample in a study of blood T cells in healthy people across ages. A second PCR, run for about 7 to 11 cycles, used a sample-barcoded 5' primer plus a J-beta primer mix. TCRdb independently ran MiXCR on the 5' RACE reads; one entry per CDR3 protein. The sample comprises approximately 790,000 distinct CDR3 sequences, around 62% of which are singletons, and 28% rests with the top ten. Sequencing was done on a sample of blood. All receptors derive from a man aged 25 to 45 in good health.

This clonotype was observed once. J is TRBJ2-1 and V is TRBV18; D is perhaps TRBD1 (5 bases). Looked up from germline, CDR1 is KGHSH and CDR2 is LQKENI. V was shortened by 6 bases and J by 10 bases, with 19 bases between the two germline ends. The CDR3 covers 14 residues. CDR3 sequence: CASSPNTGGKEQFF. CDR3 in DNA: TGTGCCAGCTCTCCTAATACAGGTGGCAAGGAGCAGTTCTTC. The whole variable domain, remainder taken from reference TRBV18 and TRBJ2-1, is NAGVMQNPRHLVRRRGQEARLRCSPMKGHSHVYWYRQLPEEGLKFMVYLQKENIIDESGMPKERFSAEFPKEGPSILRIQQVVRGDSAAYFCASSPNTGGKEQFFGPGTRLTVL.

The DNA of the CDR3 is TGTGCCAGCAGCCGAGGTTGGGGGACTAGCGGGGGTCGTAGCACAGATACGCAGTATTTT. This gives the protein CASSRGWGTSGGRSTDTQYF. This sequence joins TRBV7-3 and TRBJ2-3; 14 positions match TRBD2. CDR1 and CDR2 (germline): SGHTA, FQGTGA. Trimming at V came to 5 bases and at J to 0 bases, leaving 13 bases not matched to a gene. The CDR3 spans 20 residues.

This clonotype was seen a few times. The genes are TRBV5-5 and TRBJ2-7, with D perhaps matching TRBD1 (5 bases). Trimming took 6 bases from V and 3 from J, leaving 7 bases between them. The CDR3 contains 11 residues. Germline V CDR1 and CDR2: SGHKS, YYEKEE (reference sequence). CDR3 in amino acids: CASNQGYEQYF. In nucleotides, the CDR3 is TGTGCCAGCAACCAGGGCTACGAGCAGTACTTC.

In DNA form, the CDR3 reads TGCGCCAGCAGCCAAGCAGGGAAAATGGGCATTCAGTACTTC. Residues: CASSQAGKMGIQYF. This sequence joins TRBV4-3 and TRBJ2-4; D is possibly TRBD1 (5 bases). The CDR3 contains 14 residues. Germline V lookup: CDR1 LGHNA, CDR2 YSLEER. Trimming left V 1 base short and J 9 bases short, with 13 bases between.

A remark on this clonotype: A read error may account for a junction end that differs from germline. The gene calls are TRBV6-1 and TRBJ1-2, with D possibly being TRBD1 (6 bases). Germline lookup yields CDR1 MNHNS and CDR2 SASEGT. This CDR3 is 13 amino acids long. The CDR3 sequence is CARSDGGGYGYTF. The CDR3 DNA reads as TGTGCCAGAAGTGATGGAGGGGGATATGGCTACACCTTC.

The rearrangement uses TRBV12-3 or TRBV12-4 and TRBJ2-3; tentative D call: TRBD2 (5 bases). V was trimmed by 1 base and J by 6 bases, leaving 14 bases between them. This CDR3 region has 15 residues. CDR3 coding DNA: TGTGCCAGCAGTTTAGACAGAGGGAGAAGGGATACGCAGTATTTT. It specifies CASSLDRGRRDTQYF.

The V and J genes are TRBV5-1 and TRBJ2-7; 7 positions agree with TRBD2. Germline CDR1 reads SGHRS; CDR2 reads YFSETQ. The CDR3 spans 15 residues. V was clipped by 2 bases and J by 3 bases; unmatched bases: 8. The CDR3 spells CASSFGRGGDYEQYF. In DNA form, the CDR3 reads TGCGCCAGCAGCTTCGGCCGGGGAGGGGACTACGAGCAGTACTTC.

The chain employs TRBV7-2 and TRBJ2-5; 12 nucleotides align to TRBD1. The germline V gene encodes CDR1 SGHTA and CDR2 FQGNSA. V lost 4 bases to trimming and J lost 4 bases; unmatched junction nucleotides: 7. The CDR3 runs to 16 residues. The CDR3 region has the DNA TGTGCCAGCAGCTACTCCGGGACAGGGGGCAGAGAGACCCAGTACTTC. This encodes CASSYSGTGGRETQYF.

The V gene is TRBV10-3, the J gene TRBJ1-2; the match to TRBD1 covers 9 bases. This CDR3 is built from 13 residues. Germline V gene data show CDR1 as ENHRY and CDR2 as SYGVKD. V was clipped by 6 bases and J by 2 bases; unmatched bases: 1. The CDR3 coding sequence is TGTGCCATCAGCGGGACAGGGAACTATGGCTACACCTTC. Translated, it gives CAISGTGNYGYTF.

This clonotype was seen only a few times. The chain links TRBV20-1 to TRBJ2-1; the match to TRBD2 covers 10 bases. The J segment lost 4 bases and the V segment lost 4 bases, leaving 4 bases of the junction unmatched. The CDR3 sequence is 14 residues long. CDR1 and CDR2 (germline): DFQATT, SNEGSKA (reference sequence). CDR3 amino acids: CSATLAGVYNEQFF. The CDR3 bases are TGCAGTGCTACTCTAGCGGGGGTATACAATGAGCAGTTCTTC.

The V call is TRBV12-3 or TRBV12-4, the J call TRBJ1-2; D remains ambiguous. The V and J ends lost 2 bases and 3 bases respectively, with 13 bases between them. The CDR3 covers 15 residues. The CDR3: CASSLIQFTDYGYTF. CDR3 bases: TGTGCCAGCAGTTTAATCCAGTTTACTGACTATGGCTACACCTTC.

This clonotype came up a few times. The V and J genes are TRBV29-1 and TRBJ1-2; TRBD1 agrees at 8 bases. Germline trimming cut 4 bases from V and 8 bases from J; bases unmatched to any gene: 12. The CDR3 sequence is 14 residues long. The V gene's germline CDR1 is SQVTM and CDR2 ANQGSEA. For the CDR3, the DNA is TGCAGCGTTGCAGGGGGCGCGCGCTTCGAGGGCTACACCTTC. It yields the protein CSVAGGARFEGYTF.

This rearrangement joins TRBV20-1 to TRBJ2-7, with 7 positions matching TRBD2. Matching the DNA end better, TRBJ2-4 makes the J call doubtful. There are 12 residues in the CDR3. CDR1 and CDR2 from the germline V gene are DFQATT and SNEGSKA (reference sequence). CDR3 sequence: CSAAGTNDIQYF. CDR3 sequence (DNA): TGCAGTGCCGCCGGGACTAATGACATTCAGTACTTC.

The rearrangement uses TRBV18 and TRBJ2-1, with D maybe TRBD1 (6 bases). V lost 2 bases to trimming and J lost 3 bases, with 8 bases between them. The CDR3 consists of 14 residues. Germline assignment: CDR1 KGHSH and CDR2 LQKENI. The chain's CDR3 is CASSPADSYNEQFF. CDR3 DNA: TGTGCCAGCTCACCAGCGGACAGCTACAATGAGCAGTTCTTC. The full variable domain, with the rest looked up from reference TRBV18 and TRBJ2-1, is NAGVMQNPRHLVRRRGQEARLRCSPMKGHSHVYWYRQLPEEGLKFMVYLQKENIIDESGMPKERFSAEFPKEGPSILRIQQVVRGDSAAYFCASSPADSYNEQFFGPGTRLTVL.

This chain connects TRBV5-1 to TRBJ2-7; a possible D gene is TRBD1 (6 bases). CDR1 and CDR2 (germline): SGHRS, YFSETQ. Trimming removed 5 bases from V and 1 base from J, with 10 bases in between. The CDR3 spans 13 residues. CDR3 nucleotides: TGCGCCAGCAGGGAAACAGGGTCCTACGAGCAGTACTTC. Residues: CASRETGSYEQYF. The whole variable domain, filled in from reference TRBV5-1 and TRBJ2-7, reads KAGVTQTPRYLIKTRGQQVTLSCSPISGHRSVSWYQQTPGQGLQFLFEYFSETQRNKGNFPGRFSGRQFSNSRSEMNVSTLELGDSALYLCASRETGSYEQYFGPGTRLTVT.

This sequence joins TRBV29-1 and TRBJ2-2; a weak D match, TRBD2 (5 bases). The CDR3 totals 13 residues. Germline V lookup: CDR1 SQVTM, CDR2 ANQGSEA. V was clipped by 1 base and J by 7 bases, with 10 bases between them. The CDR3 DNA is TGCAGCGTTGAAGGCTTGAGGGACGGGGAGCTGTTTTTT. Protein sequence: CSVEGLRDGELFF.

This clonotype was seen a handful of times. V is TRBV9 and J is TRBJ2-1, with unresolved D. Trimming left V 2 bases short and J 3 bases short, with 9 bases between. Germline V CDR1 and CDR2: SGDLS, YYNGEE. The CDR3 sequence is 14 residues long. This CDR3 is CASSVGPLYNEQFF. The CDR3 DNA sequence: TGTGCCAGCAGCGTCGGACCCCTCTACAATGAGCAGTTCTTC.

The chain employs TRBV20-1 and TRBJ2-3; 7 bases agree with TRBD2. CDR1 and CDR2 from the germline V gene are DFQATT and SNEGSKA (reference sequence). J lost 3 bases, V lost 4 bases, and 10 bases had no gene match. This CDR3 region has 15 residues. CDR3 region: CSAIGGGSSTDTQYF. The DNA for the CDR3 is TGCAGTGCTATAGGCGGGGGATCATCTACAGATACGCAGTATTTT.

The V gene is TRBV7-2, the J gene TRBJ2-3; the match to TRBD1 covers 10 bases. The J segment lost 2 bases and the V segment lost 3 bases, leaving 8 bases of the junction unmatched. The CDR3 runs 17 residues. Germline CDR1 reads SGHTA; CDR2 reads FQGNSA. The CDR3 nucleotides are TGTGCCAGCAGCTTGTACGGGGACAGGGGTTACACAGATACGCAGTATTTT. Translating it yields CASSLYGDRGYTDTQYF.

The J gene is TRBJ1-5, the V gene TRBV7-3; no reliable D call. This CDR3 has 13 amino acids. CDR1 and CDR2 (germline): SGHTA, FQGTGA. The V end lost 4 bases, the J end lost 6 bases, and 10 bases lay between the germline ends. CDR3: CASSSTLGQPQHF. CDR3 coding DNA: TGTGCCAGCAGCTCCACCCTGGGTCAGCCCCAGCATTTT.

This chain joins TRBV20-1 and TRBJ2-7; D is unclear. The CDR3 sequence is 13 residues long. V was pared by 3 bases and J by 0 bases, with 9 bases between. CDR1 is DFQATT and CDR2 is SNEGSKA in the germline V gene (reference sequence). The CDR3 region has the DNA TGCAGTGCTAGTCCCTTGAGCTCCTACGAGCAGTACTTC. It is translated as CSASPLSSYEQYF.

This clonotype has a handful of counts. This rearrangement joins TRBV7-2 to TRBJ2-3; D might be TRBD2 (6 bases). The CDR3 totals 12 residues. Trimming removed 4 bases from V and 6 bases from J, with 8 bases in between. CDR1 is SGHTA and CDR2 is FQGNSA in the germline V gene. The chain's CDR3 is CASSSLADTQYF. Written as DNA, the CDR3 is TGTGCCAGCAGCTCCCTAGCGGATACGCAGTATTTT.

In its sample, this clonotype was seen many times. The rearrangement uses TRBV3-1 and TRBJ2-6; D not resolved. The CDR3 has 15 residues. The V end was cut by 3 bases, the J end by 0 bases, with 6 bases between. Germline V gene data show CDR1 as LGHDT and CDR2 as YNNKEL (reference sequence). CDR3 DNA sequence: TGTGCCAGCAGCCAGACGTTCTCTGGGGCCAACGTCCTGACTTTC. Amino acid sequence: CASSQTFSGANVLTF.